Below, 23 T cell receptor beta chains from the same sample are listed, as sequenced in a study of early T cells in non-severe SARS-CoV-2 infection listed by TCRdb under 2021. The method behind the library was 5' RACE. Sequencing used a NextSeq 500. TCRdb reworked the public reads: Q25 trimming with fastp, MiXCR clone assembly, productive beta chains retained. Identical CDR3 proteins give one entry, which carries the most common genes and DNA. Within this sample are 50,000 to 65,000 distinct CDR3 sequences, with around 20% of them counted one time only. About 8.2% of the sample rests with the top ten. Material: whole blood, obtained at baseline. The receptors derive from an adult who was a healthcare worker with PCR-confirmed SARS-CoV-2 infection or an uninfected control (not recorded which).

This clonotype was detected only a few times. The chain has TRBV28 and TRBJ2-3; D gene uncertain. CDR1 MDHEN and CDR2 SYDVKM come from the germline V gene. V was trimmed by 6 bases and J by 7 bases, leaving 11 bases between them. This CDR3 spans 12 amino acids. The CDR3 here is CASSSLTNTQYF. Here the CDR3 DNA reads TGTGCCAGCAGCAGCTTAACAAATACGCAGTATTTT.

This clonotype was seen a few times. This sequence joins TRBV20-1 and TRBJ1-1, with D possibly TRBD1 on 5 matching bases. The CDR3 runs to 15 residues. V shed 0 bases and J shed 4 bases, with 15 bases lying between them. CDR1 DFQATT and CDR2 SNEGSKA come from the germline V gene (reference sequence). CDR3 bases: TGCAGTGCTAGAGATCTAGGCAGGGTGGTCACTGAAGCTTTCTTT. Its translation: CSARDLGRVVTEAFF.

The CDR3, as DNA: TGTGCCAGCAGTTTAACGAACACCGGGGAGCTGTTTTTT. Protein sequence: CASSLTNTGELFF. The chain couples TRBV12-3 or TRBV12-4 to TRBJ2-2, with D hard to call. Trimming shortened V by 2 bases and J by 0 bases, and 1 base separated the two germline ends. CDR3 length: 13 amino acids.

This clonotype was observed a few times. The chain employs TRBV20-1 and TRBJ1-2; D gene ambiguous. Germline loops: CDR1 DFQATT, CDR2 SNEGSKA (reference sequence). Trimming took 0 bases from V and 3 from J, leaving 8 bases between them. The CDR3 spans 13 residues. CDR3 protein: CSARDPVHYGYTF. The CDR3 nucleotides read TGCAGTGCTAGAGATCCCGTTCACTATGGCTACACCTTC.

This chain links TRBV6-2 or TRBV6-3 with TRBJ2-1; 9 bases match TRBD2. J was trimmed by 7 bases and V by 0 bases; bases with no gene match: 7. Germline assignment: CDR1 MNHEY and CDR2 SVGEGT. The CDR3 has 16 amino acids. In DNA, the CDR3 is TGTGCCAGCAGTTACTCGGGCGGGAGGGCCGGTAATGAGCAGTTCTTC. Protein sequence: CASSYSGGRAGNEQFF.

A few counts support this clonotype. V gene TRBV20-1 combines with J gene TRBJ2-1; TRBD1 might be the D (6 bases). Trimming shortened V by 4 bases and J by 3 bases, and 10 bases separated the two germline ends. Germline loops: CDR1 DFQATT, CDR2 SNEGSKA (reference sequence). CDR3 size: 13 residues. CDR3: CSATQGLYNEQFF. CDR3 coding DNA: TGCAGTGCTACACAGGGTCTCTACAATGAGCAGTTCTTC.

V and J are TRBV6-1 and TRBJ1-3; TRBD1 agrees at 8 bases. This CDR3 spans 15 amino acids. Losses at the gene ends were 5 bases for V and 2 bases for J; bases not matched to a gene: 5. Looked up from germline, CDR1 is MNHNS and CDR2 is SASEGT. In DNA, the CDR3 is TGTGCCAGCAGTAAAGGACAGGGCACTGGAAACACCATATATTTT. Translated, it gives CASSKGQGTGNTIYF.

This clonotype was seen more than once but under ten times. This chain uses TRBV11-2 with TRBJ1-3, with D uncertain. Trimming stripped 0 bases from V and 2 bases from J, with 8 bases between. The CDR3 is 15 residues long. Germline assignment: CDR1 SGHAT and CDR2 FQNNGV. The DNA of the CDR3 is TGTGCCAGCAGCTTAGATCGGGTGGCTGGAAACACCATATATTTT. Translating gives CASSLDRVAGNTIYF.

The chain is built from TRBV7-9 and TRBJ2-2; TRBD1 matches at 7 bases. J lost 7 bases, V lost 6 bases, and 5 bases had no gene match. Germline V gene data show CDR1 as SEHNR and CDR2 as FQNEAQ (reference sequence). The CDR3 totals 13 residues. DNA of the CDR3: TGTGCCAGCAGACCTCAGGGGGTCGGGGAGCTGTTTTTT. Protein: CASRPQGVGELFF.

The chain recombines TRBV5-5 with TRBJ1-2; no clear D. Trimming shortened V by 4 bases and J by 2 bases, and 12 bases separated the two germline ends. CDR1 is SGHKS and CDR2 is YYEKEE in the germline V gene (reference sequence). This CDR3 contains 14 residues. The CDR3 DNA follows: TGTGCCAGCAGCCGTACGGGGATCAACTATGGCTACACCTTC. This sequence encodes CASSRTGINYGYTF.

The CDR3 here is CASSSGDKAYEQYF. The CDR3 DNA reads as TGTGCCAGCAGTTCAGGGGACAAAGCCTACGAGCAGTACTTC. The chain couples TRBV12-3 or TRBV12-4 to TRBJ2-7, with a tentative D call TRBD1 (6 bases). The CDR3 is 14 residues long. V was cut by 4 bases and J by 2 bases, with 12 bases left in between.

V gene TRBV18 combines with J gene TRBJ1-5; D is unclear. Germline loops: CDR1 KGHSH, CDR2 LQKENI. V dropped 4 bases and J dropped 0 bases, with 10 bases sitting between them. The CDR3 is made up of 15 amino acids. CDR3 amino acids: CASSQDGHSNQPQHF. Written as DNA, the CDR3 is TGTGCCAGCTCACAAGACGGTCATAGCAATCAGCCCCAGCATTTT.

This chain connects TRBV9 to TRBJ2-5; D gene unclear. V was clipped by 1 base and J by 5 bases, with 9 bases between them. Germline CDR1 reads SGDLS; CDR2 reads YYNGEE. The CDR3 covers 13 residues. This CDR3 is CASSVSHFETQYF. In DNA, the CDR3 is TGTGCCAGCAGCGTATCCCACTTTGAGACCCAGTACTTC.

Many counts were recorded for this clonotype. The chain is built from TRBV5-1 and TRBJ2-7; D is perhaps TRBD1 (5 bases). Germline values: CDR1 SGHRS, CDR2 YFSETQ. V lost 4 bases and J 0 bases, leaving 11 bases between the germline ends. The length of the CDR3 is 14 residues. As DNA, the CDR3 is TGCGCCAGCAGCGAATTAGGACACTCCTACGAGCAGTACTTC. This codes for CASSELGHSYEQYF.

This clonotype has just a few counts. The chain joins TRBV30 to TRBJ1-5; 8 nucleotides agree with TRBD1. The J segment lost 5 bases and the V segment lost 5 bases, leaving 5 bases of the junction unmatched. Per germline, CDR1 GTSNPN and CDR2 SVGIG (reference sequence). The CDR3 extends over 13 amino acids. CDR3 amino acids: CAWGQGEDQPQHF. The CDR3 nucleotides are TGTGCCTGGGGACAGGGAGAGGATCAGCCCCAGCATTTT.

This sequence joins TRBV18 and TRBJ1-1; TRBD1 might be the D (5 bases). CDR1 and CDR2 from the germline V gene are KGHSH and LQKENI. V lost 1 base, J lost 3 bases, and 12 bases lay in between. This CDR3 comprises 15 residues. The CDR3 sequence is CASSPQGLGDTEAFF. The CDR3 DNA is TGTGCCAGCTCACCACAGGGGCTTGGAGACACTGAAGCTTTCTTT.

The J gene is TRBJ2-7, the V gene TRBV20-1; D is tentatively TRBD1 or TRBD2 (5 bases each). The CDR3 has 12 residues. The V and J ends lost 5 bases and 2 bases respectively, with 10 bases between them. Germline assignment: CDR1 DFQATT and CDR2 SNEGSKA (reference sequence). The CDR3 coding sequence is TGCAGTGCTCGTGTGGGGGCCTACGAGCAGTACTTC. Translated: CSARVGAYEQYF.

V and J are TRBV11-2 and TRBJ1-3; D not resolved. Trimming pared 1 base from V and 0 bases from J, leaving 16 bases between. Germline assignment: CDR1 SGHAT and CDR2 FQNNGV. The CDR3 totals 18 residues. CDR3 residues: CASSLGVPYLNSGNTIYF. The CDR3 DNA sequence: TGTGCCAGCAGCTTAGGGGTACCCTATCTAAACTCTGGAAACACCATATATTTT. Combining the CDR3 with reference TRBV11-2 and TRBJ1-3 gives the whole variable domain EAGVAQSPRYKIIEKRQSVAFWCNPISGHATLYWYQQILGQGPKLLIQFQNNGVVDDSQLPKDRFSAERLKGVDSTLKIQPAKLEDSAVYLCASSLGVPYLNSGNTIYFGEGSWLTVV.

This clonotype was picked up a small number of times. V usage is TRBV6-5 and J usage is TRBJ2-7, with D hard to call. This CDR3 has 15 residues. The ends were cut back, 1 base at V and 3 bases at J, with 13 bases in the middle. In germline, CDR1 is MNHEY, CDR2 SVGAGI. Here the CDR3 reads CASSYYPPGIYEQYF. The CDR3 bases are TGTGCCAGCAGTTACTATCCTCCGGGCATCTACGAGCAGTACTTC.

This clonotype was observed at least ten times. The chain uses TRBV7-2 and TRBJ2-1; D call uncertain. Trimming left V 4 bases short and J 0 bases short, with 4 bases between. The CDR3 runs 13 residues. Looked up from germline, CDR1 is SGHTA and CDR2 is FQGNSA. The CDR3 nucleotides read TGTGCCAGCAGCTCCAGCTCCTACAATGAGCAGTTCTTC. This translates into CASSSSSYNEQFF.

This clonotype was detected a few times. The V and J genes are TRBV20-1 and TRBJ2-5, with D possibly being TRBD1 or TRBD2 (5 bases each). Germline V gene sequence: CDR1 DFQATT, CDR2 SNEGSKA (reference sequence). The CDR3 is made up of 12 amino acids. V gave up 5 bases and J gave up 5 bases, with 12 bases separating them. CDR3 in amino acids: CSAHRGAETQYF. The DNA of the CDR3 is TGCAGTGCTCACAGAGGGGCCGAGACCCAGTACTTC.

This clonotype was detected ten times or more. This rearrangement joins TRBV6-2 or TRBV6-3 to TRBJ2-1, with TRBD1 as a possible D gene (6 bases). V was cut by 6 bases and J by 6 bases, with 9 bases left in between. Per the germline V gene, CDR1 is MNHEY and CDR2 is SVGEGT. CDR3 size: 12 residues. The DNA for the CDR3 is TGTGCCAGCAGGACAGGAATCAATGAGCAGTTCTTC. It translates to CASRTGINEQFF.

This clonotype has only a few counts. J is TRBJ1-2 and V is TRBV7-2; D not resolved. Trimming shortened V by 1 base and J by 5 bases, and 8 bases separated the two germline ends. Germline loops: CDR1 SGHTA, CDR2 FQGNSA. This CDR3 is 13 amino acids long. This CDR3 is CASSLDGAYGYTF. For the CDR3, the DNA is TGTGCCAGCAGCTTAGACGGAGCATATGGCTACACCTTC.